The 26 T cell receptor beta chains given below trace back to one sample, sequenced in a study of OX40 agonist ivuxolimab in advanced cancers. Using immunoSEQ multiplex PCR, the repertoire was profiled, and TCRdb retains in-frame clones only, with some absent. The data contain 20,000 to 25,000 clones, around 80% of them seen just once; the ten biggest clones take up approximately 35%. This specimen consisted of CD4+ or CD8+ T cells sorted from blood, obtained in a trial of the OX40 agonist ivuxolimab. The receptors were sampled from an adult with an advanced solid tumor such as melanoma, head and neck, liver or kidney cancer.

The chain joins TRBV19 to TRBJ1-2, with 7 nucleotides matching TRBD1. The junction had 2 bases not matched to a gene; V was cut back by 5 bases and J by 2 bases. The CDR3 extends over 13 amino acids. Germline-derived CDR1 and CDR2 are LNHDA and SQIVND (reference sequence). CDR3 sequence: CASSETGNYGYTF. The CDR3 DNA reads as TGTGCCAGTAGTGAGACAGGGAACTATGGCTACACCTTC.

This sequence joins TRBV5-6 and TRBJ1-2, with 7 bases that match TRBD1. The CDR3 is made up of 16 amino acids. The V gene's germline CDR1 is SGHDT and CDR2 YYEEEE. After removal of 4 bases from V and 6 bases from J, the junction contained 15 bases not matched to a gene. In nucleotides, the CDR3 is TGTGCCAGCAGCCCCGGTAGGAGACAGGGAGGGAATGGCTACACCTTC. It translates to CASSPGRRQGGNGYTF.

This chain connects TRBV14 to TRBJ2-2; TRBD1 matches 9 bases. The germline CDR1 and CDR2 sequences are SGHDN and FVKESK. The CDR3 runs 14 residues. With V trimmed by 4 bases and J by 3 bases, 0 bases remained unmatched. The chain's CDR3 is CASSRTGDTGELFF. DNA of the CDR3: TGTGCCAGCAGCCGGACAGGGGACACCGGGGAGCTGTTTTTT.

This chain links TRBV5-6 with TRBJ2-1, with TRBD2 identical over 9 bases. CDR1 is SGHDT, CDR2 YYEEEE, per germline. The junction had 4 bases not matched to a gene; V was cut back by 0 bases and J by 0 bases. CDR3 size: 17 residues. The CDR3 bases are TGTGCCAGCAGCTTGGGGGTTAGCGGGAGCTCCTACAATGAGCAGTTCTTC. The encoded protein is CASSLGVSGSSYNEQFF.

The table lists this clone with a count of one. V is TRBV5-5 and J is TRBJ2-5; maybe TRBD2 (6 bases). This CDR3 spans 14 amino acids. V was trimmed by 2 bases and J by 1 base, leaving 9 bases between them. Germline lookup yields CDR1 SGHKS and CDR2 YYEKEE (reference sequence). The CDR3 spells CASSFGGLQETQYF. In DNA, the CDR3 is TGTGCCAGCAGCTTTGGAGGGCTCCAAGAGACCCAGTACTTC.

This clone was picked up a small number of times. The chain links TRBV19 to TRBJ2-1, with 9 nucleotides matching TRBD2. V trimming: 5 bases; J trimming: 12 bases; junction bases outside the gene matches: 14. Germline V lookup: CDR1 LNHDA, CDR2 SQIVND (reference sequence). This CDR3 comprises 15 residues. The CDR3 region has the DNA TGTGCCAGTAGTTCCGCCGGGACTAGCCACAAGGCGCAGTTCTTC. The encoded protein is CASSSAGTSHKAQFF.

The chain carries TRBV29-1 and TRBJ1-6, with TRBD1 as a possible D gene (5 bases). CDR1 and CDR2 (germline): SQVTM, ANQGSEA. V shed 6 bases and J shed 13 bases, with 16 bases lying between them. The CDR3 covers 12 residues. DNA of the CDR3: TGCAGCGTCGTAGACGGCGGGGGGCCCCTCCACTTT. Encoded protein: CSVVDGGGPLHF. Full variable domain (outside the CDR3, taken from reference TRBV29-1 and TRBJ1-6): SAVISQKPSRDICQRGTSLTIQCQVDSQVTMMFWYRQQPGQSLTLIATANQGSEATYESGFVIDKFPISRPNLTFSTLTVSNMSPEDSSIYLCSVVDGGGPLHFGNGTRLTVT.

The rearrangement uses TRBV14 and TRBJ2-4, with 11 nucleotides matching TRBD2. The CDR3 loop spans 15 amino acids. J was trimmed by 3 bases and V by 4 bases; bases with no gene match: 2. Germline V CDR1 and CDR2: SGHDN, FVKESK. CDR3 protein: CASSLSGGGKNIQYF. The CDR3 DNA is TGTGCCAGCAGCCTTAGCGGGGGGGGCAAAAACATTCAGTACTTC. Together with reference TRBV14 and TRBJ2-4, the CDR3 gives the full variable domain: EAGVTQFPSHSVIEKGQTVTLRCDPISGHDNLYWYRRVMGKEIKFLLHFVKESKQDESGMPNNRFLAERTGGTYSTLKVQPAELEDSGVYFCASSLSGGGKNIQYFGAGTRLSVL.

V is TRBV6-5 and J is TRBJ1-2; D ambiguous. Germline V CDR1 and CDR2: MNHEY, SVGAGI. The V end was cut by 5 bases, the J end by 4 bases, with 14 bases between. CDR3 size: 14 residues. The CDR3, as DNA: TGTGCCAGCAGTGAAACCCCCGGGAGCTATGGCTACACCTTC. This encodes CASSETPGSYGYTF.

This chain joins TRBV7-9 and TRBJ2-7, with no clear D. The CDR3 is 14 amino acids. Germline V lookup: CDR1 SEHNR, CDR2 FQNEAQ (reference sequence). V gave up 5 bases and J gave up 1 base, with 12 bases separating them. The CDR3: CASSPRTGSYEQYF. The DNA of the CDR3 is TGTGCCAGCAGCCCCCGGACCGGGTCCTACGAGCAGTACTTC.

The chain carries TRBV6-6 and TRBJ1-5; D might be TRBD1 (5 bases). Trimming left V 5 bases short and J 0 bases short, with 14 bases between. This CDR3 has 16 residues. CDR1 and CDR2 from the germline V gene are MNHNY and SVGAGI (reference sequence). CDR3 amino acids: CASSRSGANSNQPQHF. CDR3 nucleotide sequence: TGTGCCAGCAGTAGGTCCGGGGCAAATAGCAATCAGCCCCAGCATTTT.

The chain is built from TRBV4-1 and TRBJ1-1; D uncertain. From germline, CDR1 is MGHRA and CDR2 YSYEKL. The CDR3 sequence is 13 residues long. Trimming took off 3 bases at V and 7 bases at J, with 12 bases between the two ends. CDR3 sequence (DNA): TGCGCCAGCAGCCATCTCAACCCGGTTGAAGCTTTCTTT. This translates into CASSHLNPVEAFF.

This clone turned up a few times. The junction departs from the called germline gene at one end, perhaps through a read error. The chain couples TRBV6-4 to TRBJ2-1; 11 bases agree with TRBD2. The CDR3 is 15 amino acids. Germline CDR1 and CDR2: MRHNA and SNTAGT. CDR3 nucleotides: TGTGCCAGCAGGGACTTAGCGGGAGGGCTCAATGAGCAGTTCTTC. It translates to CASRDLAGGLNEQFF.

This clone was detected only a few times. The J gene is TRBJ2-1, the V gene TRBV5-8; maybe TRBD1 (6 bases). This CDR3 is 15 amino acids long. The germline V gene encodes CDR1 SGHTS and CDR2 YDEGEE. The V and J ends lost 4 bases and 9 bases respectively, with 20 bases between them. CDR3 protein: CASSPDPQGRSEQFF. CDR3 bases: TGTGCCAGCAGCCCCGATCCCCAGGGGCGAAGTGAGCAGTTCTTC.

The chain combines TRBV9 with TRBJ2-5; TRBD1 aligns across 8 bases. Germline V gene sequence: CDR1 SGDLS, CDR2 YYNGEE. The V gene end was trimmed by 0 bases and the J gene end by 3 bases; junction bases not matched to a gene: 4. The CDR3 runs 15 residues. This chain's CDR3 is CASSVGGTGEETQYF. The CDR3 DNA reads TGTGCCAGCAGCGTAGGGGGGACAGGTGAAGAGACCCAGTACTTC.

The CDR3: CASSLGGATSGRADGELFF. The CDR3 coding sequence is TGTGCCAGCAGCTTAGGTGGTGCTACTAGCGGGAGGGCCGACGGGGAGCTGTTTTTT. The V gene is TRBV11-1, the J gene TRBJ2-2, with TRBD2 identical over 13 bases. Trimming cost V 1 base and J 7 bases; bases outside gene matches: 12. The CDR3 sequence is 19 residues long. Germline values: CDR1 SGHAT, CDR2 FQDESV (reference sequence).

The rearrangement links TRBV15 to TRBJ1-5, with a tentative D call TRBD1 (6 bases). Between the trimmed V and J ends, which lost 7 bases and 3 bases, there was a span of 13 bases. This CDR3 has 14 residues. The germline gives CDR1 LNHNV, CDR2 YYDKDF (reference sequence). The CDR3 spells CATTSDSHNQPQHF. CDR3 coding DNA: TGTGCCACCACCTCGGACAGCCACAATCAGCCCCAGCATTTT.

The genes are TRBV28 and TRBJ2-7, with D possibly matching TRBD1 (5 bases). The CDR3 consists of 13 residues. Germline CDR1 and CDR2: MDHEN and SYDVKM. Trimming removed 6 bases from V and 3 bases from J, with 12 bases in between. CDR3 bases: TGTGCCAGCAGCCCTCGACAGCTCTACGAGCAGTACTTC. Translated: CASSPRQLYEQYF.

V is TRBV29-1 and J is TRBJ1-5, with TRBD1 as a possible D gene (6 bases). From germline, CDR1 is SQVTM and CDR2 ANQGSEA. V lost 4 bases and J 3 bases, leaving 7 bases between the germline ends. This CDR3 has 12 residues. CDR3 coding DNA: TGCAGCGTTGGGACAGCCAATCAGCCCCAGCATTTT. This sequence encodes CSVGTANQPQHF. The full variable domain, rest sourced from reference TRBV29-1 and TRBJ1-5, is SAVISQKPSRDICQRGTSLTIQCQVDSQVTMMFWYRQQPGQSLTLIATANQGSEATYESGFVIDKFPISRPNLTFSTLTVSNMSPEDSSIYLCSVGTANQPQHFGDGTRLSIL.

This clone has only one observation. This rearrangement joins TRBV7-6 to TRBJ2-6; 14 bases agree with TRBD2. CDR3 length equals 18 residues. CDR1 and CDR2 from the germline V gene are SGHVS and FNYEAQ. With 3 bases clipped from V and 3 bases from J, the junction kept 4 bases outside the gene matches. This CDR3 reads CASSLGLAGVNGANVLTF. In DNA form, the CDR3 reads TGTGCCAGCAGCTTGGGACTAGCGGGAGTGAATGGGGCCAACGTCCTGACTTTC. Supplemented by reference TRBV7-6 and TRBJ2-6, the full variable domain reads GAGVSQSPRYKVTKRGQDVALRCDPISGHVSLYWYRQALGQGPEFLTYFNYEAQQDKSGLPNDRFSAERPEGSISTLTIQRTEQRDSAMYRCASSLGLAGVNGANVLTFGAGSRLTVL.

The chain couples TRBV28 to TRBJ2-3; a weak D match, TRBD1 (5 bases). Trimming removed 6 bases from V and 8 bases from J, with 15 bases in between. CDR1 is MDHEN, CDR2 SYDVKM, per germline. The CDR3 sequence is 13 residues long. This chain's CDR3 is CASRVNTGVTQYF. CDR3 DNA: TGTGCCAGCAGAGTAAACACAGGCGTTACGCAGTATTTT.

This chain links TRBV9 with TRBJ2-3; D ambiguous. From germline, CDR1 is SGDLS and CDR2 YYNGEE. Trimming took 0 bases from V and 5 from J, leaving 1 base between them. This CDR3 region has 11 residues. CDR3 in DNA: TGTGCCAGCAGCGTAGGAGATACGCAGTATTTT. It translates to CASSVGDTQYF.

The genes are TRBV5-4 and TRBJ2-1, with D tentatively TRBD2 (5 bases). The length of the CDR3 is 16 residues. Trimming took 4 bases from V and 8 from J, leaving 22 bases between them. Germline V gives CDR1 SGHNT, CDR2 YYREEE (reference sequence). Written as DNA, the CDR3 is TGTGCCAGCAGCCACGCAGCGGATCTTAAAAGGTATGAGCAGTTCTTC. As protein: CASSHAADLKRYEQFF.

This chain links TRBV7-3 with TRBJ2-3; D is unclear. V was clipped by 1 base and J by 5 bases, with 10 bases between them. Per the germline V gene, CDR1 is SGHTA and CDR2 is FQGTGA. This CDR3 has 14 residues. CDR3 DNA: TGTGCCAGCAGCTTAAATAAGCCGGGAGATACGCAGTATTTT. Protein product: CASSLNKPGDTQYF.

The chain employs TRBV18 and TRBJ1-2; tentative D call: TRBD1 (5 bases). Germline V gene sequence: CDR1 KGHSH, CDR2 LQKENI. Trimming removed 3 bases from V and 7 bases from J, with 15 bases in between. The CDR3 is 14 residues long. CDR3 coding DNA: TGTGCCAGCTCACCGGGCAGGGAAGGGTCTGGCTACACCTTC. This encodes CASSPGREGSGYTF. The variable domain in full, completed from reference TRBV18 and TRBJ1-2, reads NAGVMQNPRHLVRRRGQEARLRCSPMKGHSHVYWYRQLPEEGLKFMVYLQKENIIDESGMPKERFSAEFPKEGPSILRIQQVVRGDSAAYFCASSPGREGSGYTFGSGTRLTVV.

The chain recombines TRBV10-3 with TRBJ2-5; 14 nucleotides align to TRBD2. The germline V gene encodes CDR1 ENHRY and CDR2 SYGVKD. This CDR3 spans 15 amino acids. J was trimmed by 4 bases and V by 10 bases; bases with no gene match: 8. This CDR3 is CATGTSGGVVETQYF. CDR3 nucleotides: TGTGCCACCGGGACTAGCGGGGGAGTAGTAGAGACCCAGTACTTC.